The clone carrying this T cell receptor (beta chain) was counted ten times or more. RNA transcripts were the source from which TCR beta CDR3 regions were amplified. The first round was an RT-PCR with HTBI primers, and the second round was a multiplex PCR. MiXCR, applied by TCRdb to the multiplex PCR reads, yields one record per CDR3 protein. The sample gives around 1.1 million distinct CDR3 sequences, about two fifths of which show up once; roughly 10% is in the top ten. Trimming took off 5 bases at V and 4 bases at J, with 17 bases between the two ends. The CDR3 runs 15 residues. The data stem from a study of Graves' ophthalmopathy and Graves' hyperthyroidism.

The V call is TRBV12-3 or TRBV12-4, the J call TRBJ2-5; D might be TRBD2 (6 bases). The receptor comes from an adult man with Graves' hyperthyroidism. The material sequenced was peripheral blood or thyroid tissue (not recorded which). The CDR3 sequence is CASSTTSHRGETQYF. In nucleotides, the CDR3 is TGTGCCAGCAGTACAACTAGCCACAGAGGAGAGACCCAGTACTTC.